This note documents a single TCR beta chain sequence. TCRdb's copy holds only in-frame clones and misses some; the assay was immunoSEQ multiplex PCR. The sample holds roughly 89,000 clones, under 95% seen once. This sample stems from a study of OX40 agonist ivuxolimab in advanced cancers. The CDR3 is 17 amino acids. Losses at the gene ends were 0 bases for V and 4 bases for J; bases not matched to a gene: 9. CDR1 and CDR2 (germline): SGHTS, YDEGEE. The chain is built from TRBV5-8 and TRBJ2-1; TRBD1 matches at 8 bases. Here the sequenced sample was CD4+ or CD8+ T cells sorted from blood, taken in a trial of the OX40 agonist ivuxolimab. This TCR came from an adult with an advanced solid tumor such as melanoma, head and neck, liver or kidney cancer. The DNA of the CDR3 is TGTGCCAGCAGCTTGGGGCGGACAGGGTTGTATTACAATGAGCAGTTCTTC. This translates into CASSLGRTGLYYNEQFF.